The 27 T cell receptor beta chains below all came from one sample that was sequenced in a study of cytomegalovirus exposure and HLA in healthy donors (dated 2017 in TCRdb). The library was prepared using the immunoSEQ multiplex PCR assay. For the multiplex PCR, a mixture combining 60 forward primers for TCR Vbeta segments and 13 reverse primers for TCR Jbeta segments was used. TCRdb holds this immuneACCESS table with in-frame rearrangements only. Some clones are missing; in checked studies, unresolved V genes explain under half, and the rest has no known cause. This sample lists tens of thousands of clones; approximately 88% were detected once. Approximately 1.5% of the sample is taken by the ten largest. The sample consisted of PBMCs. The origin of the receptors is a man between 25 and 39 years old in good health and CMV-seropositive.

The genes are TRBV25-1 and TRBJ1-3; 11 nucleotides match TRBD1. CDR3 length: 15 amino acids. The trim removed 3 bases at V and 5 bases at J, leaving 3 bases unmatched. Germline V gene data show CDR1 as MGHDK and CDR2 as SYGVNS. The CDR3 protein is CASSDGTGGRNTIYF. DNA for the CDR3: TGTGCCAGCAGTGACGGGACAGGGGGTAGAAACACCATATATTTT.

This clone was seen only a few times. V usage is TRBV5-4 and J usage is TRBJ2-7, with TRBD2 identical over 9 bases. Looked up from germline, CDR1 is SGHNT and CDR2 is YYREEE (reference sequence). Trimming cost V 0 bases and J 5 bases; bases outside gene matches: 12. The CDR3 extends over 17 amino acids. The CDR3 DNA reads as TGTGCCAGCAGCTTGGCGTTATTAGCGGGAGAGAAAAACGAGCAGTACTTC. Translating gives CASSLALLAGEKNEQYF.

For this clone: The junction does not match germline at one end; this may be a read error. The chain links TRBV5-1 to TRBJ1-2, with 9 nucleotides matching TRBD1. Germline lookup yields CDR1 SGHRS and CDR2 YFSETQ. This CDR3 has 17 residues. CDR3 amino acids: CASSLGSHRGQGYGYTF. Written as DNA, the CDR3 is TGCGCCAGCAGTTTGGGGTCGCACAGGGGGCAGGGCTATGGCTACACCTTC. Variable domain in full (rest from reference TRBV5-1 and TRBJ1-2): KAGVTQTPRYLIKTRGQQVTLSCSPISGHRSVSWYQQTPGQGLQFLFEYFSETQRNKGNFPGRFSGRQFSNSRSEMNVSTLELGDSALYLCASSLGSHRGQGYGYTFGSGTRLTVV.

This clone was counted between two and nine times. The chain links TRBV21-1 to TRBJ2-1; the table's D call, TRBD2, was not checked against the DNA. TRBV21-1 is tagged as a pseudogene. The CDR3 length is 15 residues. DNA of the CDR3: TGTGCCAGCAGCAACAGGCTAGCGGGAGACAATGAGCAGTTCTTC. Its translation: CASSNRLAGDNEQFF.

The V call is TRBV15, the J call TRBJ2-6; D unclear. V gave up 0 bases and J gave up 4 bases, with 7 bases separating them. The CDR3 consists of 15 residues. From germline, CDR1 is LNHNV and CDR2 YYDKDF (reference sequence). The CDR3 protein is CATSRDLSGANVLTF. CDR3 DNA sequence: TGTGCCACCAGCAGAGATCTCTCCGGGGCCAACGTCCTGACTTTC.

The J gene is TRBJ1-2, the V gene TRBV30, with D hard to call. Germline V gives CDR1 GTSNPN, CDR2 SVGIG (reference sequence). The CDR3 runs to 18 residues. The V and J ends lost 2 bases and 5 bases respectively, with 27 bases between them. CDR3 in DNA: TGTGCCTGGAGTCCCTCTCTCCGCGCGGAGTCGGTGTGGTATGGCTACACCTTC. It specifies CAWSPSLRAESVWYGYTF.

The V gene is TRBV13, the J gene TRBJ2-7; 7 nucleotides agree with TRBD2. The V segment lost 1 base and the J segment 6 bases; nucleotides outside the gene matches: 9. CDR3 size: 15 residues. Germline assignment: CDR1 PRHDT and CDR2 FYEKMQ (reference sequence). The CDR3 loop reads CASSLEGTKSSEQYF. The CDR3, as DNA: TGTGCCAGCAGCTTAGAAGGGACTAAGAGTAGCGAGCAGTACTTC.

In this sample, this clone turned up a few times. The genes are TRBV6-5 and TRBJ2-7, with 8 bases lining up with TRBD2. Germline CDR1 and CDR2: MNHEY and SVGAGI. The CDR3 has 15 amino acids. V dropped 0 bases and J dropped 4; count of bases not matched to a gene: 5. CDR3 residues: CASSYSRAGEYEQYF. The CDR3 DNA reads TGTGCCAGCAGTTACTCGAGAGCGGGAGAGTACGAGCAGTACTTC.

This clone showed up just a few times. The V call is TRBV18, the J call TRBJ1-1; D not certain. The CDR3 extends over 15 amino acids. In germline, CDR1 is KGHSH, CDR2 LQKENI. Trimming shortened V by 3 bases and J by 2 bases, and 13 bases separated the two germline ends. For the CDR3, the DNA is TGTGCCAGCTCACCCACCCGGGGTGCCAACACTGAAGCTTTCTTT. It encodes CASSPTRGANTEAFF.

The genes are TRBV5-8 and TRBJ1-5; 8 bases agree with TRBD1. The CDR3 extends over 15 amino acids. CDR1 is SGHTS and CDR2 is YDEGEE in the germline V gene. V lost 2 bases, J lost 6 bases, and 7 bases stayed unmatched. The CDR3 reads CASSLRDRMSQPQHF. CDR3 nucleotide sequence: TGTGCCAGCAGCTTACGGGACAGGATGAGTCAGCCCCAGCATTTT. The complete variable domain, with remaining parts taken from reference TRBV5-8 and TRBJ1-5, reads EAGVTQSPTHLIKTRGQQATLRCSPISGHTSVYWYQQALGLGLQFLLWYDEGEERNRGNFPPRFSGRQFPNYSSELNVNALELEDSALYLCASSLRDRMSQPQHFGDGTRLSIL.

V usage is TRBV5-1 and J usage is TRBJ2-1; D gene ambiguous. This CDR3 comprises 13 residues. Germline V CDR1 and CDR2: SGHRS, YFSETQ. V was clipped by 0 bases and J by 5 bases, with 6 bases between them. The CDR3 reads CASSLGLNNEQFF. CDR3 coding DNA: TGCGCCAGCAGCTTGGGGCTTAACAATGAGCAGTTCTTC.

The rearrangement uses TRBV29-1 and TRBJ1-1, with D perhaps TRBD1 (6 bases). Germline loops: CDR1 SQVTM, CDR2 ANQGSEA. Trimming left V 5 bases short and J 1 base short, with 8 bases between. The CDR3 covers 12 residues. CDR3 protein: CSVQGPNTEAFF. CDR3 sequence (DNA): TGCAGCGTTCAGGGGCCGAACACTGAAGCTTTCTTT.

The CDR3 DNA reads as TGTGCCAGCAGTTTATTAGGGGCTAGCAATCAGCCCCAGCATTTT. Amino acid sequence: CASSLLGASNQPQHF. The chain employs TRBV27 and TRBJ1-5; maybe TRBD1 (5 bases). This CDR3 is 15 amino acids long. Germline lookup yields CDR1 MNHEY and CDR2 SMNVEV (reference sequence). V was clipped by 1 base and J by 0 bases, with 7 bases between them.

A word on this clone: Distinct nucleotide sequences in the sample also encode this CDR3. This chain connects TRBV4-2 to TRBJ2-3, with 8 bases aligning to TRBD2. The CDR3 runs 16 residues. Losses at the gene ends were 5 bases for V and 3 bases for J; bases not matched to a gene: 10. Germline values: CDR1 LGHNA, CDR2 YNFKEQ. In nucleotides, the CDR3 is TGTGCCAGCAGCTCCCGGGAGGGGCTAAGGACAGATACGCAGTATTTT. It translates to CASSSREGLRTDTQYF.

V gene TRBV4-1 combines with J gene TRBJ2-1, with D tentatively TRBD2 (6 bases). CDR3 length: 16 residues. Germline V gene sequence: CDR1 MGHRA, CDR2 YSYEKL. The V and J ends lost 4 bases and 3 bases respectively, with 16 bases between them. DNA for the CDR3: TGCGCCAGCAGCCTAGACCCGGGAGACCTCTACAATGAGCAGTTCTTC. This translates into CASSLDPGDLYNEQFF.

The genes are TRBV4-2 and TRBJ1-1, with a possible D match to TRBD1 (5 bases). This CDR3 is built from 18 residues. From germline, CDR1 is LGHNA and CDR2 YNFKEQ. V shed 3 bases and J shed 3 bases, with 23 bases lying between them. CDR3 nucleotide sequence: TGTGCCAGCAGCCAGCGATTTTTTGACAGTTCGGATTACACTGAAGCTTTCTTT. This translates into CASSQRFFDSSDYTEAFF.

The V gene is TRBV5-6, the J gene TRBJ2-1, with 11 nucleotides matching TRBD2. CDR3 length: 15 amino acids. CDR1 is SGHDT and CDR2 is YYEEEE in the germline V gene. The J segment lost 9 bases and the V segment lost 4 bases, leaving 9 bases of the junction unmatched. CDR3 residues: CASSPTSGSGGEQFF. CDR3 in DNA: TGTGCCAGCAGCCCCACTAGCGGGAGCGGGGGTGAGCAGTTCTTC.

A note on this clone: At the DNA level, this CDR3 is encoded by other sequences in the same sample as well. The chain combines TRBV19 with TRBJ2-7, with TRBD1 matching 11 bases. Germline V CDR1 and CDR2: LNHDA, SQIVND (reference sequence). The trim removed 6 bases at V and 1 base at J, leaving 5 bases unmatched. The CDR3 is made up of 15 amino acids. CDR3 coding DNA: TGTGCCAGTAGCGCCGGGACAGGGGGTTCCTACGAGCAGTACTTC. The encoded protein is CASSAGTGGSYEQYF.

A remark on this clone: This same CDR3 is encoded by further DNA sequences in the sample. J is TRBJ2-1 and V is TRBV27; TRBD2 aligns across 12 bases. The germline V gene has CDR1 MNHEY and CDR2 SMNVEV (reference sequence). This CDR3 spans 15 amino acids. J was trimmed by 4 bases and V by 5 bases; bases with no gene match: 3. The CDR3 protein is CASSLGLAGYNEQFF. DNA of the CDR3: TGTGCCAGCAGTCTTGGACTAGCGGGGTACAATGAGCAGTTCTTC.

The chain is built from TRBV6-5 and TRBJ1-1, with 7 bases identical to TRBD1. This CDR3 has 13 amino acids. Germline V CDR1 and CDR2: MNHEY, SVGAGI. J was trimmed by 7 bases and V by 6 bases; bases with no gene match: 8. CDR3 DNA: TGTGCCAGCAGCCTGACAGGGCTCCGTGAAGCTTTCTTT. This sequence encodes CASSLTGLREAFF.

The V gene is TRBV7-9, the J gene TRBJ2-1; 9 nucleotides agree with TRBD2. V was clipped by 6 bases and J by 9 bases; unmatched bases: 18. This CDR3 region has 17 residues. Germline assignment: CDR1 SEHNR and CDR2 FQNEAQ (reference sequence). Here the CDR3 DNA reads TGTGCCAGCAGTTCATTCAGGACTAGCGATTCAGTTGGTGAGCAGTTCTTC. Residues: CASSSFRTSDSVGEQFF.

J is TRBJ2-2 and V is TRBV7-8, with TRBD2 matching over 9 bases. The ends lost 0 bases at V and 3 bases at J; junction bases unmatched: 5. Per the germline V gene, CDR1 is SGHVS and CDR2 is FQNEAQ. The CDR3 sequence is 17 residues long. The CDR3 DNA sequence: TGTGCCAGCAGCTTAGCTAGCGGGAGAGTGTACACCGGGGAGCTGTTTTTT. Residues: CASSLASGRVYTGELFF.

This clone was counted once. V gene TRBV30 combines with J gene TRBJ2-2, with 9 bases fitting TRBD1. The germline CDR1 and CDR2 sequences are GTSNPN and SVGIG (reference sequence). Trimming at V came to 5 bases and at J to 4 bases, leaving 8 bases not matched to a gene. The length of the CDR3 is 15 residues. The chain's CDR3 is CAWASGQGGTGELFF. The CDR3 bases are TGTGCCTGGGCCTCGGGACAGGGAGGCACCGGGGAGCTGTTTTTT. Full variable domain (remainder filled in from reference TRBV30 and TRBJ2-2): SQTIHQWPATLVQPVGSPLSLECTVEGTSNPNLYWYRQAAGRGLQLLFYSVGIGQISSEVPQNLSASRPQDRQFILSSKKLLLSDSGFYLCAWASGQGGTGELFFGEGSRLTVL.

The rearrangement links TRBV9 to TRBJ2-7, with D perhaps TRBD2 (6 bases). CDR3 length: 15 residues. V was cut by 0 bases and J by 0 bases, with 10 bases left in between. Germline V CDR1 and CDR2: SGDLS, YYNGEE. The CDR3 sequence: CASSVGRDFSYEQYF. CDR3 coding DNA: TGTGCCAGCAGCGTAGGGCGGGATTTCTCCTACGAGCAGTACTTC.

V gene TRBV7-9 combines with J gene TRBJ2-3; D remains ambiguous. V lost 1 base and J 3 bases, leaving 5 bases between the germline ends. Per germline, CDR1 SEHNR and CDR2 FQNEAQ (reference sequence). The CDR3 has 13 residues. CDR3 coding DNA: TGTGCCAGCAGCTTAGACACGACAGATACGCAGTATTTT. Its translation: CASSLDTTDTQYF.

The chain has TRBV6-1 and TRBJ2-3; D is perhaps TRBD2 (6 bases). CDR1 MNHNS and CDR2 SASEGT come from the germline V gene. Trimming shortened V by 7 bases and J by 0 bases, and 14 bases separated the two germline ends. The CDR3 covers 15 residues. The CDR3 DNA reads TGTGCCAGCATGACCGGGAGTAAGAGCACAGATACGCAGTATTTT. Translation gives CASMTGSKSTDTQYF.

This chain connects TRBV6-4 to TRBJ2-1, with 8 bases aligning to TRBD2. CDR1 MRHNA and CDR2 SNTAGT come from the germline V gene. The CDR3 length is 13 residues. V was clipped by 3 bases and J by 7 bases; unmatched bases: 2. CDR3 in amino acids: CASSEAGENEQFF. CDR3 coding DNA: TGTGCCAGCAGTGAAGCGGGAGAGAATGAGCAGTTCTTC.